The 4 T cell receptor beta chains presented below share a single source sample, sequenced in a study of T-cell reconstitution after alpha-beta-depleted transplantation in children. Unique molecular identifiers were incorporated into the prepared TCRbeta library. TCRdb used MiXCR to reprocess the PCR reads, holding one entry per CDR3 protein. Here the sample spans about 440,000 distinct CDR3 sequences, 43% being singletons. Sequencing was performed on PBMCs, taken before TCRalphabeta/CD19-depleted stem cell transplant. These receptors came from a girl aged 2 to 10 with aplastic anemia, due to receive a stem cell transplant.

This clonotype has just a few counts. The rearrangement joins TRBV7-2 to TRBJ2-1; D may be TRBD2 (5 bases). CDR1 is SGHTA and CDR2 is FQGNSA in the germline V gene. Between the trimmed V and J ends, which lost 5 bases and 3 bases, there was a span of 17 bases. The length of the CDR3 is 16 residues. The CDR3 is CASSRDGRPVYNEQFF. Written as DNA, the CDR3 is TGTGCCAGCAGCCGGGATGGACGCCCCGTCTACAATGAGCAGTTCTTC. Using reference TRBV7-2 and TRBJ2-1 for the parts outside the CDR3, the full variable domain is GAGVSQSPSNKVTEKGKDVELRCDPISGHTALYWYRQSLGQGLEFLIYFQGNSAPDKSGLPSDRFSAERTGGSVSTLTIQRTQQEDSAVYLCASSRDGRPVYNEQFFGPGTRLTVL.

This chain joins TRBV7-2 and TRBJ2-7; 8 bases match TRBD2. The CDR3 runs to 15 residues. CDR1 and CDR2 (germline): SGHTA, FQGNSA. V was clipped by 1 base and J by 3 bases; unmatched bases: 5. In DNA form, the CDR3 reads TGTGCCAGCAGCTTAGTGGCCGGGGGGGACTACGAGCAGTACTTC. This codes for CASSLVAGGDYEQYF.

The gene calls are TRBV20-1 and TRBJ2-3; D is ambiguous. The CDR3 runs 11 residues. Per the germline V gene, CDR1 is DFQATT and CDR2 is SNEGSKA (reference sequence). The ends were cut back, 4 bases at V and 6 bases at J, with 8 bases in the middle. The CDR3 is CSAKRADTQYF. Written as DNA, the CDR3 is TGCAGTGCTAAACGGGCGGATACGCAGTATTTT.

A few counts support this clonotype. This chain uses TRBV4-1 with TRBJ2-7; TRBD2 aligns across 10 bases. With V trimmed by 0 bases and J by 4 bases, 9 bases remained unmatched. There are 17 residues in the CDR3. Per the germline V gene, CDR1 is MGHRA and CDR2 is YSYEKL. The CDR3 loop reads CASSQETNLAGVYEQYF. DNA for the CDR3: TGCGCCAGCAGCCAAGAGACGAACCTAGCGGGAGTATACGAGCAGTACTTC.